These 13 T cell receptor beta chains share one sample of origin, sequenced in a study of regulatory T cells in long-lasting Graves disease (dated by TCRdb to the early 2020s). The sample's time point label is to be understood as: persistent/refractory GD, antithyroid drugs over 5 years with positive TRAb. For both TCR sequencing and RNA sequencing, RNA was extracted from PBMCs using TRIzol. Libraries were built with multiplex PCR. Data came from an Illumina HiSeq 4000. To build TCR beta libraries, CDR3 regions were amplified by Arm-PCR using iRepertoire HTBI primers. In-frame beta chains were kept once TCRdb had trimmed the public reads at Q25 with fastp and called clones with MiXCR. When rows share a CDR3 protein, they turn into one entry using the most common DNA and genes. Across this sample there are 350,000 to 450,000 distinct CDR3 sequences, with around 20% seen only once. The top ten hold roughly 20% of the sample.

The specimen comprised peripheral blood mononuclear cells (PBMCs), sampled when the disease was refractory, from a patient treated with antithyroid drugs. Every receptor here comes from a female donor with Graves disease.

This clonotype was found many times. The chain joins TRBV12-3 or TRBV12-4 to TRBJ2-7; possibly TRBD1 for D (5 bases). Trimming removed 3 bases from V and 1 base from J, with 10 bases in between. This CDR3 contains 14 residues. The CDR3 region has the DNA TGTGCCAGCAGTTTGGGGCACCAATCCTACGAGCAGTACTTC. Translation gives CASSLGHQSYEQYF.

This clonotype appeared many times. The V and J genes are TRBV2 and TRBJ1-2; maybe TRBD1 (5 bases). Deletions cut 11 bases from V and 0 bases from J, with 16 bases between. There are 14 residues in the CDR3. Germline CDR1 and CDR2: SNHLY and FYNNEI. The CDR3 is CAGSTGYSNYGYTF. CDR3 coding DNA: TGTGCCGGCTCAACAGGCTATTCTAACTATGGCTACACCTTC. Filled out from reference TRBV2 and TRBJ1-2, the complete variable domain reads EPEVTQTPSHQVTQMGQEVILRCVPISNHLYFYWYRQILGQKVEFLVSFYNNEISEKSEIFDDQFSVERPDGSNFTLKIRSTKLEDSAMYFCAGSTGYSNYGYTFGSGTRLTVV.

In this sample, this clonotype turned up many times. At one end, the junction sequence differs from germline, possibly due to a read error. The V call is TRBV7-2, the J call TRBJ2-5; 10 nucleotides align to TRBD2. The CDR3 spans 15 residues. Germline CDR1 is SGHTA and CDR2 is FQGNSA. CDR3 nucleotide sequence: TGTGCCAGCAGCTTCCCCGGGACAGGTGGTCCGGGACTAGCGTTC. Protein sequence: CASSFPGTGGPGLAF.

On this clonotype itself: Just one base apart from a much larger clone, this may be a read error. CDR3 residues: CASSHPSHETQYF. In DNA, the CDR3 is TGTGCCAGCAGTCATCCAAGTCACGAGACCCAGTACTTC. The chain is built from TRBV6-1 and TRBJ2-5; D gene unclear. The CDR3 length is 13 residues. V was cut by 5 bases and J by 5 bases, with 12 bases left in between. From germline, CDR1 is MNHNS and CDR2 SASEGT.

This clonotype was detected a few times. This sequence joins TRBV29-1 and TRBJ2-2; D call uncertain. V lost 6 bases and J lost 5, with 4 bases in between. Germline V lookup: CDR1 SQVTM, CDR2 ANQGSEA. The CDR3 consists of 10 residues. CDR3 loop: CSVGTGELFF. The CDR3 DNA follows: TGCAGCGTGGGTACCGGGGAGCTGTTTTTT.

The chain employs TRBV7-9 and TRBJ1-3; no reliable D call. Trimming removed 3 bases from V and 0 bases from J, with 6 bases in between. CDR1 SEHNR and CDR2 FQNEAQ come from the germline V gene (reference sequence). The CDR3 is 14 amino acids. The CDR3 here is CASSFHNSGNTIYF. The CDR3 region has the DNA TGTGCCAGCAGCTTCCACAACTCTGGAAACACCATATATTTT.

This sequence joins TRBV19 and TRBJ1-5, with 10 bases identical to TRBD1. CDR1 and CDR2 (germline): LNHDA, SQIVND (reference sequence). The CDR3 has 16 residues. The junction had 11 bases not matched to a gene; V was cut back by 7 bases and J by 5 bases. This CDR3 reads CASNSIMGQGHQPQHF. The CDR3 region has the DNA TGTGCCAGTAATTCTATTATGGGACAGGGGCATCAGCCCCAGCATTTT.

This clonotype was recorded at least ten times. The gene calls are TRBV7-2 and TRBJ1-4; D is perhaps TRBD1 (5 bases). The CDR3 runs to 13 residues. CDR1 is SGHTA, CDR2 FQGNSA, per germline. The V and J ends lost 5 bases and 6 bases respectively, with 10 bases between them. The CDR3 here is CASSTRQYEKLFF. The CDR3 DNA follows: TGTGCCAGCAGCACTCGACAGTATGAAAAACTGTTTTTT.

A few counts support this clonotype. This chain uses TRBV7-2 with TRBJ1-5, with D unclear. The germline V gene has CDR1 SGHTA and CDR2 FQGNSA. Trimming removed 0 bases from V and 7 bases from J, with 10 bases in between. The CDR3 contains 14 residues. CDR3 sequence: CASSLANDGQPQHF. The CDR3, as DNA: TGTGCCAGCAGCTTAGCTAACGACGGACAGCCCCAGCATTTT.

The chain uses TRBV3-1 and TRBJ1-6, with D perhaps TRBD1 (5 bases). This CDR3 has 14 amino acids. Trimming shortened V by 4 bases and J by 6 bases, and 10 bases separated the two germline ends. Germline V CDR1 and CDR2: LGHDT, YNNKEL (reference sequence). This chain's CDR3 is CASSPTDSNSPLHF. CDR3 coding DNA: TGTGCCAGCAGCCCGACAGATTCTAATTCACCCCTCCACTTT.

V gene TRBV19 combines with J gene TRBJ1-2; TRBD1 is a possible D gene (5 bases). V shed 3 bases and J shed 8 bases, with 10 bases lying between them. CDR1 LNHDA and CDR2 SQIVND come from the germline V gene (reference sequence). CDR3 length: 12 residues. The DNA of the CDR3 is TGTGCCAGTAGTATCGGGGGATCGGGCTACACCTTC. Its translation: CASSIGGSGYTF.

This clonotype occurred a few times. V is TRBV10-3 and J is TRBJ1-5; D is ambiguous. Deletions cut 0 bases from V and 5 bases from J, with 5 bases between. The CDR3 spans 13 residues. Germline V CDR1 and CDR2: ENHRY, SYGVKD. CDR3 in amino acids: CAISESRDQPQHF. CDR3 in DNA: TGTGCCATCAGTGAGTCGAGGGATCAGCCCCAGCATTTT.

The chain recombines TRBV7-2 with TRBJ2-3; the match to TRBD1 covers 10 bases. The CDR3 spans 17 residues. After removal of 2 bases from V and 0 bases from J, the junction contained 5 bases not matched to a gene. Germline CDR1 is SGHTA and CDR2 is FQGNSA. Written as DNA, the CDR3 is TGTGCCAGCAGCTTAAGGGGGACAGGGGCGAGCACAGATACGCAGTATTTT. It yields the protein CASSLRGTGASTDTQYF. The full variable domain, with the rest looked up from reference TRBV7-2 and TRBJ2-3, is GAGVSQSPSNKVTEKGKDVELRCDPISGHTALYWYRQSLGQGLEFLIYFQGNSAPDKSGLPSDRFSAERTGGSVSTLTIQRTQQEDSAVYLCASSLRGTGASTDTQYFGPGTRLTVL.